This entry lists 17 T cell receptor beta chains sequenced from one sample in a study of shared clonotypes between healthy human individuals. Assay used: immunoSEQ multiplex PCR; TCRdb lists only in-frame clones, some missing. This sample yields approximately 2.1 million clones, of which approximately 95% are seen a single time; 0.35% to 0.45% belongs to the top ten. Sequenced input: naive CD4+ T cells from PBMCs. Noted subset: CD45RA+ positively selected. These receptors all come from a man aged 18 to 35 in good health. Some clones in this sample may be carry-over from other donors' samples.

The V and J genes are TRBV6-1 and TRBJ2-7, with D maybe TRBD1 (6 bases). With 4 bases removed from V and 4 bases from J, the gap between germline ends came to 17 bases. CDR3 size: 15 residues. Per the germline V gene, CDR1 is MNHNS and CDR2 is SASEGT. CDR3 amino acids: CASSVAGGQGYEQYF. The CDR3 coding sequence is TGTGCCAGCAGTGTGGCAGGCGGCCAGGGGTACGAGCAGTACTTC.

The V and J genes are TRBV28 and TRBJ2-7, with a tentative D call TRBD1 (5 bases). Trimming removed 4 bases from V and 2 bases from J, with 12 bases in between. Germline CDR1 reads MDHEN; CDR2 reads SYDVKM. The CDR3 loop spans 14 amino acids. CDR3 bases: TGTGCCAGCAGTTCAAGGACATTAACCTACGAGCAGTACTTC. Translating gives CASSSRTLTYEQYF.

This clone was detected only a few times. The chain uses TRBV28 and TRBJ1-1, with a possible D match to TRBD1 (5 bases). The CDR3 totals 13 residues. Germline V gene lookup returns CDR1 MDHEN and CDR2 SYDVKM. Between the trimmed V and J ends, which lost 10 bases and 0 bases, there was a span of 12 bases. The CDR3 protein is CATTRQMNTEAFF. CDR3 in DNA: TGTGCCACAACGAGACAGATGAACACTGAAGCTTTCTTT. Together with reference TRBV28 and TRBJ1-1, the CDR3 gives the full variable domain: DVKVTQSSRYLVKRTGEKVFLECVQDMDHENMFWYRQDPGLGLRLIYFSYDVKMKEKGDIPEGYSVSREKKERFSLILESASTNQTSMYLCATTRQMNTEAFFGQGTRLTVV.

The CDR3 loop is CASSFGGLNQPQHF. As DNA, the CDR3 is TGTGCCAGCAGCTTCGGGGGCCTCAATCAGCCCCAGCATTTT. V and J are TRBV5-5 and TRBJ1-5, with D possibly being TRBD1 (6 bases). V gave up 2 bases and J gave up 3 bases, with 9 bases separating them. CDR1 and CDR2 (germline): SGHKS, YYEKEE (reference sequence). The CDR3 has 14 residues.

This clone was observed a handful of times. This chain connects TRBV7-2 to TRBJ2-1; the match to TRBD2 covers 13 bases. The germline V gene encodes CDR1 SGHTA and CDR2 FQGNSA. This CDR3 is built from 16 residues. The ends lost 5 bases at V and 8 bases at J; junction bases unmatched: 9. CDR3 residues: CASSRGLAGSSHEQFF. The CDR3 nucleotides read TGTGCCAGCAGCAGGGGACTAGCGGGATCGTCGCATGAGCAGTTCTTC.

The genes are TRBV7-9 and TRBJ2-4; 12 bases are shared with TRBD2. CDR1 is SEHNR, CDR2 FQNEAQ, per germline (reference sequence). The junction had 19 bases not matched to a gene; V was cut back by 5 bases and J by 8 bases. The CDR3 extends over 19 amino acids. The CDR3 sequence: CASSPGRATGLAGTDIQYF. The CDR3 DNA is TGTGCCAGCAGCCCGGGGCGGGCGACCGGACTAGCGGGAACGGACATTCAGTACTTC.

Here the CDR3 reads CASSAITSGRGDEQFF. DNA of the CDR3: TGTGCCAGCAGCGCCATCACTAGCGGGAGAGGCGATGAGCAGTTCTTC. The chain links TRBV7-9 to TRBJ2-1; 11 bases fit TRBD2. Germline CDR1 reads SEHNR; CDR2 reads FQNEAQ (reference sequence). The J segment lost 8 bases and the V segment lost 5 bases, leaving 11 bases of the junction unmatched. CDR3 size: 16 residues.

V usage is TRBV28 and J usage is TRBJ2-7, with TRBD1 as a possible D gene (6 bases). This CDR3 is 12 amino acids long. CDR1 and CDR2 (germline): MDHEN, SYDVKM. The V gene lost 5 bases and the J gene lost 11 bases, with 16 bases spanning the gap. The CDR3 nucleotides read TGTGCCAGCAGTCTACAGGGCCCCGGGGAGTACTTC. It yields the protein CASSLQGPGEYF. The complete variable domain, with remaining parts taken from reference TRBV28 and TRBJ2-7, reads DVKVTQSSRYLVKRTGEKVFLECVQDMDHENMFWYRQDPGLGLRLIYFSYDVKMKEKGDIPEGYSVSREKKERFSLILESASTNQTSMYLCASSLQGPGEYFGPGTRLTVT.

Remarks on this clone: Other DNA sequences in the same sample also yield this CDR3. The chain combines TRBV18 with TRBJ1-1; 8 nucleotides agree with TRBD1. Germline CDR1 is KGHSH and CDR2 is LQKENI. Losses at the gene ends were 2 bases for V and 5 bases for J; bases not matched to a gene: 4. This CDR3 spans 14 amino acids. The DNA for the CDR3 is TGTGCCAGCTCACCAGGTACAGGGGGGACTGAAGCTTTCTTT. It specifies CASSPGTGGTEAFF.

The chain uses TRBV2 and TRBJ2-1, with 7 bases lining up with TRBD2. The germline gives CDR1 SNHLY, CDR2 FYNNEI. With V trimmed by 3 bases and J by 7 bases, 0 bases remained unmatched. The CDR3 has 12 amino acids. In nucleotides, the CDR3 is TGTGCCAGCAGTGAGCGGGAGAATGAGCAGTTCTTC. It is translated as CASSERENEQFF.

The CDR3 spells CASSGTGAITNYGYTF. The CDR3 DNA reads as TGTGCCAGCAGTGGCACAGGGGCCATCACTAACTATGGCTACACCTTC. The genes are TRBV2 and TRBJ1-2; 7 bases are a match to TRBD1. This CDR3 has 16 residues. In germline, CDR1 is SNHLY, CDR2 FYNNEI. J lost 0 bases, V lost 4 bases, and 8 bases had no gene match.

The chain has TRBV27 and TRBJ2-1, with 14 bases fitting TRBD2. The germline V gene has CDR1 MNHEY and CDR2 SMNVEV (reference sequence). With V trimmed by 3 bases and J by 7 bases, 5 bases remained unmatched. CDR3 length equals 16 residues. In nucleotides, the CDR3 is TGTGCCAGCAGTTTCACCGGGACTAGCGGGAGAAATGAGCAGTTCTTC. It specifies CASSFTGTSGRNEQFF.

The chain employs TRBV6-5 and TRBJ2-1, with 7 bases identical to TRBD1. The CDR3 extends over 13 amino acids. The V gene end was trimmed by 7 bases and the J gene end by 9 bases; junction bases not matched to a gene: 9. Germline assignment: CDR1 MNHEY and CDR2 SVGAGI. CDR3: CASKGQSWAEQFF. The DNA for the CDR3 is TGTGCCAGCAAGGGACAGTCTTGGGCTGAGCAGTTCTTC.

V gene TRBV5-1 combines with J gene TRBJ2-1; D ambiguous. The V gene lost 0 bases and the J gene lost 7 bases, with 11 bases spanning the gap. The CDR3 consists of 14 residues. The germline V gene encodes CDR1 SGHRS and CDR2 YFSETQ. CDR3 DNA sequence: TGCGCCAGCAGCTTGGAAGGGCTCGGTAATGAGCAGTTCTTC. Translated: CASSLEGLGNEQFF. Complete variable domain (other parts from reference TRBV5-1 and TRBJ2-1): KAGVTQTPRYLIKTRGQQVTLSCSPISGHRSVSWYQQTPGQGLQFLFEYFSETQRNKGNFPGRFSGRQFSNSRSEMNVSTLELGDSALYLCASSLEGLGNEQFFGPGTRLTVL.

In DNA, the CDR3 is TGCGCCAGCAGCCAATTTATTATGGGCACAAACACCGGGGAGCTGTTTTTT. Encoded protein: CASSQFIMGTNTGELFF. V is TRBV4-1 and J is TRBJ2-2; D unclear. There are 17 residues in the CDR3. V shed 2 bases and J shed 2 bases, with 15 bases lying between them. CDR1 MGHRA and CDR2 YSYEKL come from the germline V gene.

The V gene is TRBV15, the J gene TRBJ2-1, with D perhaps matching TRBD1 or TRBD2 (5 bases each). V was cut by 4 bases and J by 9 bases, with 19 bases left in between. Germline CDR1 LNHNV, CDR2 YYDKDF (reference sequence). CDR3 length equals 15 residues. Here the CDR3 reads CATSTGTDPLGEQFF. The CDR3 DNA reads TGTGCCACCAGCACTGGGACGGACCCCCTCGGTGAGCAGTTCTTC.

The CDR3 DNA follows: TGTGCCAGCAGCTATAAGACAGGGGGGATCGGGGAGCTGTTTTTT. Translation gives CASSYKTGGIGELFF. The rearrangement links TRBV7-2 to TRBJ2-2; 9 bases line up with TRBD1. The junction had 7 bases not matched to a gene; V was cut back by 4 bases and J by 7 bases. The CDR3 spans 15 residues. Per the germline V gene, CDR1 is SGHTA and CDR2 is FQGNSA. The full variable domain, its missing parts supplied by reference TRBV7-2 and TRBJ2-2, is GAGVSQSPSNKVTEKGKDVELRCDPISGHTALYWYRQSLGQGLEFLIYFQGNSAPDKSGLPSDRFSAERTGGSVSTLTIQRTQQEDSAVYLCASSYKTGGIGELFFGEGSRLTVL.